These 3 T cell receptor beta chains came from one sample sequenced in a study of memory CD4+ T cells and cytomegalovirus serostatus (dated by TCRdb to the late 2010s). A FACSAria II was used to sort memory CD4+ T cells, defined as single viable CD3+CD4+CD8-CD45RO+ cells. The library was generated by the immunoSEQ multiplex PCR assay. TCRdb obtained this table from immuneACCESS and retained in-frame rearrangements with V and J assigned. These tables miss some clones; where compared with another copy, unresolved V genes account for less than half of the shortfall, and the remainder is unexplained. A total of about 54,000 clones appear in this sample, around 77% of them only once. The ten largest clones represent about 1.5% of the sample. The material sequenced was memory CD4+ T cells from blood. The receptor source for this set is an adult in good health and CMV-seronegative.

The rearrangement links TRBV6-5 to TRBJ2-7, with 7 bases fitting TRBD1. After removal of 5 bases from V and 10 bases from J, the junction contained 14 bases not matched to a gene. Germline V gene lookup returns CDR1 MNHEY and CDR2 SVGAGI. The CDR3 totals 14 residues. CDR3 residues: CASSATTDRDSQYF. The CDR3 region has the DNA TGTGCCAGCAGTGCCACCACGGACCGGGACAGTCAGTACTTC.

The rearrangement uses TRBV19 and TRBJ2-3; D remains unclear. Germline V CDR1 and CDR2: LNHDA, SQIVND (reference sequence). Trimming cost V 6 bases and J 2 bases, with 3 bases left between them. CDR3 length: 11 residues. The CDR3 spells CASSITDTQYF. DNA of the CDR3: TGTGCCAGTAGCATCACAGATACGCAGTATTTT.

The chain links TRBV11-1 to TRBJ2-7; D is unclear. V was clipped by 5 bases and J by 0 bases, with 8 bases between them. In germline, CDR1 is SGHAT, CDR2 FQDESV (reference sequence). The CDR3 loop spans 13 amino acids. The DNA of the CDR3 is TGTGCCAGCAGCCCTAGACACTCCTACGAGCAGTACTTC. As protein: CASSPRHSYEQYF.